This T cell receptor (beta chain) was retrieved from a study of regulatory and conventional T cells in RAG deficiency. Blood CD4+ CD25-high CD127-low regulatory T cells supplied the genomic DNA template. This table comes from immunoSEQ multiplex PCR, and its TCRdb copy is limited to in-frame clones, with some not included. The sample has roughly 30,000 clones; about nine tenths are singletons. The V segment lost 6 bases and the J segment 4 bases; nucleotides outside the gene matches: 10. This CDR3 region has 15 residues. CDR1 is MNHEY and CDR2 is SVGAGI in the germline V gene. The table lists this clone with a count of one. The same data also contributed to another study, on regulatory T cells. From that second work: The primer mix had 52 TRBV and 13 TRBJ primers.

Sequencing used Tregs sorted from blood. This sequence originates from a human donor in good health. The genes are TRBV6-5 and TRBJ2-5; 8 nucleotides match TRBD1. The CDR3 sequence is CASSQRTGLGETQYF. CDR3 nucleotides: TGTGCCAGCAGCCAGAGGACAGGGTTGGGAGAGACCCAGTACTTC.